Following are 8 T cell receptor beta chains from one sample sequenced in a study of blood T cells in healthy people across ages. Sample-barcoded 5' priming and a J-beta primer mix drove a second PCR of about 7 to 11 cycles. TCRdb re-analysed the 5' RACE reads in MiXCR, keeping a single row per CDR3 protein. Of 550,000 to 700,000 distinct CDR3 sequences in the sample, roughly 28% are singletons; the top ten hold roughly 20%. The sample consisted of blood. The receptor source for this set is a woman aged 65 to 85 in good health.

About this clonotype itself: The DNA is left out, because the CDR3 cannot be placed on it with certainty; the CDR3 is given as TCRdb lists it. The chain carries TRBV21-1 and TRBJ1-2; the tabulated D call, TRBD1, remains unverified against the DNA. TRBV21-1 is classified as a pseudogene. The CDR3 extends over 16 residues, inclusive of both ends. The CDR3 loop is CASSISRDRSSYGCTF.

J is TRBJ1-1 and V is TRBV4-1; no clear D gene. Per the germline V gene, CDR1 is MGHRA and CDR2 is YSYEKL. This CDR3 has 14 residues. The germline V and J ends were trimmed by 1 base and 1 base, with 7 bases remaining between them. DNA for the CDR3: TGCGCCAGCAGCCAAGTACAGTGGAACACTGAAGCTTTCTTT. Translated, it gives CASSQVQWNTEAFF.

CDR3 residues: CASSYFTGSDTQYF. In DNA, the CDR3 is TGTGCCAGCAGCTATTTTACAGGATCAGATACGCAGTATTTT. V usage is TRBV7-9 and J usage is TRBJ2-3, with D perhaps matching TRBD1 (5 bases). V was shortened by 4 bases and J by 4 bases, with 12 bases between the two germline ends. CDR3 size: 14 residues. The germline V gene encodes CDR1 SEHNR and CDR2 FQNEAQ (reference sequence).

The genes are TRBV7-9 and TRBJ1-2; D call uncertain. The germline gives CDR1 SEHNR, CDR2 FQNEAQ (reference sequence). V shed 4 bases and J shed 5 bases, with 8 bases lying between them. The CDR3 runs to 12 residues. CDR3: CASSSGLYGYTF. For the CDR3, the DNA is TGTGCCAGCAGCTCCGGACTGTATGGCTACACCTTC. The complete variable domain, with remaining parts taken from reference TRBV7-9 and TRBJ1-2, reads DTGVSQNPRHKITKRGQNVTFRCDPISEHNRLYWYRQTLGQGPEFLTYFQNEAQLEKSRLLSDRFSAERPKGSFSTLEIQRTEQGDSAMYLCASSSGLYGYTFGSGTRLTVV.

This chain uses TRBV12-3 or TRBV12-4 with TRBJ2-1; D assignment may be TRBD1 or TRBD2 (6 bases each). V lost 7 bases to trimming and J lost 10 bases, with 23 bases between them. This CDR3 contains 15 residues. Written as DNA, the CDR3 is TGTGCCAGCACCCCGGGGGCTTCGAGCCGCCGAGAGCAGTTCTTC. Its translation is CASTPGASSRREQFF.

The rearrangement uses TRBV4-1 and TRBJ2-5; 7 bases map to TRBD2. CDR1 and CDR2 (germline): MGHRA, YSYEKL. The V gene end was trimmed by 2 bases and the J gene end by 1 base; junction bases not matched to a gene: 1. The CDR3 runs 14 residues. The CDR3: CASSQSGTQETQYF. The DNA for the CDR3 is TGCGCCAGCAGCCAAAGCGGGACCCAAGAGACCCAGTACTTC.

Only a few counts were recorded for this clonotype. A much larger clone differs by one base, so this may be a read error. The rearrangement uses TRBV20-1 and TRBJ2-5; 11 bases are a match to TRBD2. The CDR3 runs to 13 residues. The V gene's germline CDR1 is DFQATT and CDR2 SNEGSKA (reference sequence). Trimming cost V 5 bases and J 1 base; bases outside gene matches: 0. The CDR3 bases are TGCAGTGCTGGGACTAGCGGCCAAGAGACCCAGTACTTC. Translation gives CSAGTSGQETQYF.

This clonotype was counted at least ten times. The chain is built from TRBV7-2 and TRBJ2-3; 7 bases agree with TRBD2. Looked up from germline, CDR1 is SGHTA and CDR2 is FQGNSA. J lost 5 bases, V lost 1 base, and 3 bases had no gene match. The length of the CDR3 is 14 residues. The CDR3 region has the DNA TGTGCCAGCAGCTTAGGCGGGGGAAGAGATACGCAGTATTTT. Residues: CASSLGGGRDTQYF.